What follows is one T cell receptor (beta chain) and its context. The CDR3 contains 15 residues. Looked up from germline, CDR1 is LNHNV and CDR2 is YYDKDF (reference sequence). V was pared by 0 bases and J by 8 bases, with 14 bases between. This table comes from immunoSEQ multiplex PCR, and its TCRdb copy is limited to in-frame clones, with some not included. This table has about 88,000 clones, more than 75% appearing once. The data belong to a study of blood T cell repertoires in COVID-19. The overall study: From the United States, Italy and Spain came samples of acute and convalescent COVID-19. Nucleic acid was either cDNA or gDNA, and it came from T cells, B-cell-depleted T cells, or PBMCs.

The clonotype originates from a woman in her 70s with acute or convalescent COVID-19. The sequencing sample was made of peripheral blood. The rearrangement joins TRBV15 to TRBJ2-1; perhaps TRBD2 as D (6 bases). This CDR3 reads CATSRDLVGGDEQFF. The CDR3 region has the DNA TGTGCCACCAGCAGAGATCTGGTGGGCGGGGATGAGCAGTTCTTC. The full variable domain, rest sourced from reference TRBV15 and TRBJ2-1, is DAMVIQNPRYQVTQFGKPVTLSCSQTLNHNVMYWYQQKSSQAPKLLFHYYDKDFNNEADTPDNFQSRRPNTSFCFLDIRSPGLGDTAMYLCATSRDLVGGDEQFFGPGTRLTVL.